A selection of T cell receptor beta chains follows, all from one sample in a study of cytomegalovirus exposure and HLA in healthy donors. Method: immunoSEQ multiplex PCR; TCRdb's copy keeps in-frame clones and lacks some. This sample yields about 110,000 clones, of which approximately 66% are seen a single time; around 9.9% belongs to the top ten. Sequencing was done on a sample of PBMCs. These TCRs come from a man between 40 and 49 years old in good health and CMV-seropositive. Both conserved end residues are part of each CDR3. D genes are given only for firm matches. The listing skips clone size in some rows; elsewhere it reads once, few, many or a size class.

few,TRBD1,TRBJ2-1,TRBV7-7,CASSPTGGSYNEQFF,TGTGCCAGCAGCCCCACAGGGGGCTCCTACAATGAGCAGTTCTTC
-,TRBD2,TRBJ2-2,TRBV9,CASSVGLAGAPGELFF,TGTGCCAGCAGCGTAGGGCTAGCGGGAGCCCCCGGGGAGCTGTTTTTT
-,TRBD2,TRBJ2-1,TRBV4-2,CASSQFGMASGNNEQFF,TGTGCCAGCAGCCAATTTGGAATGGCTAGCGGAAACAATGAGCAGTTCTTC
-,-,TRBJ2-1,TRBV29-1,CSVTPHEQFF,TGCAGCGTCACTCCCCATGAGCAGTTCTTC
-,-,TRBJ2-7,TRBV6-5,CASSYTTPAYEQYF,TGTGCCAGCAGTTACACGACTCCCGCCTACGAGCAGTACTTC
-,-,TRBJ2-1,TRBV6-5,CASSYAGVNEQFF,TGTGCCAGCAGTTACGCAGGGGTCAATGAGCAGTTCTTC
-,-,TRBJ2-1,TRBV5-4,CASFPAGGLNEQFF,TGTGCCAGCTTTCCCGCCGGGGGGCTCAATGAGCAGTTCTTC
-,TRBD2,TRBJ2-5,TRBV5-1,CASSMTGPGGTQYF,TGCGCCAGCAGCATGACCGGACCGGGGGGGACCCAGTACTTC
-,TRBD1,TRBJ1-2,TRBV11-2,CASSLEPTGGGYTF,TGTGCCAGCAGCTTAGAACCGACAGGGGGTGGCTACACCTTC
-,TRBD1,TRBJ1-1,TRBV7-6,CASSQGQANTEAFF,TGTGCCAGCAGCCAAGGACAGGCGAACACTGAAGCTTTCTTT
-,TRBD1,TRBJ2-7,TRBV28,CATVGQYEQYF,TGTGCCACCGTGGGACAGTACGAGCAGTACTTC
once,-,TRBJ2-3,TRBV6-1,CASSEGGDTQYF,TGTGCCAGCAGTGAGGGGGGAGATACGCAGTATTTT
-,-,TRBJ1-5,TRBV19,CASSITPGINQPQHF,TGTGCCAGTAGTATAACTCCAGGGATCAATCAGCCCCAGCATTTT
-,TRBD1,TRBJ1-2,TRBV2,CASNQGALVNRGYTF,TGTGCCAGCAACCAGGGGGCGCTTGTTAACCGTGGCTACACCTTC
-,TRBD1,TRBJ1-5,TRBV15,CATSRHPTGSSQPQHF,TGTGCCACCAGCAGACATCCGACAGGGTCATCTCAGCCCCAGCATTTT
-,-,TRBJ2-1,TRBV7-3,CASSLGLLNYNEQFF,TGTGCCAGCAGCTTAGGACTCCTAAACTACAATGAGCAGTTCTTC
-,TRBD1,TRBJ2-2,TRBV19,CASGLQGKAGELFF,TGTGCCAGTGGCCTACAGGGGAAGGCCGGGGAGCTGTTTTTT
-,TRBD1,TRBJ2-6,TRBV5-4,CASSVNTGAKGANVLTF,TGTGCCAGCAGCGTCAACACAGGGGCGAAGGGGGCCAACGTCCTGACTTTC
-,TRBD2,TRBJ2-7,TRBV6-5,CASSQGLAGDREQYF,TGTGCCAGCAGTCAGGGACTAGCGGGAGACCGGGAGCAGTACTTC
few,-,TRBJ1-1,TRBV10-3,CAIRKQQNTEAFF,TGTGCCATCAGGAAACAGCAGAACACTGAAGCTTTCTTT
few,-,TRBJ1-1,TRBV5-8,CASSLQGFGAMNTEAFF,TGTGCCAGCAGCTTGCAGGGGTTTGGGGCCATGAACACTGAAGCTTTCTTT
few,TRBD1,TRBJ2-1,TRBV29-1,CSVRTGHNEQFF,TGCAGCGTGCGGACAGGGCACAATGAGCAGTTCTTC
-,-,TRBJ1-1,TRBV7-9,CASSFLTDTAEAFF,TGTGCCAGCAGTTTTTTAACGGACACGGCTGAAGCTTTCTTT
-,-,TRBJ2-2,TRBV10-3,CAISEQGDTGELFF,TGTGCCATCAGTGAGCAGGGCGACACCGGGGAGCTGTTTTTT
-,TRBD2,TRBJ2-3,TRBV7-8,CASSLGLAGGRNTDTQYF,TGTGCCAGCAGCTTAGGGCTAGCGGGAGGCCGAAACACAGATACGCAGTATTTT
-,TRBD1,TRBJ2-2,TRBV5-1,CASSLGYRDRETGELFF,TGCGCCAGCAGCTTGGGGTACCGGGACAGAGAGACCGGGGAGCTGTTTTTT
-,TRBD2,TRBJ2-1,TRBV4-1,CASSQPLLAGERNEQFF,TGCGCCAGCAGCCAACCCCTCCTAGCGGGAGAACGCAATGAGCAGTTCTTC
-,-,TRBJ1-1,TRBV28,CATRQAPNTEAFF,TGTGCCACCCGACAGGCCCCGAACACTGAAGCTTTCTTT
-,-,TRBJ1-1,TRBV28,CASGVKGVGTEAFF,TGTGCCAGCGGGGTGAAGGGGGTCGGGACTGAAGCTTTCTTT
-,TRBD2,TRBJ2-5,TRBV2,CASSDSGGFRETQYF,TGTGCCAGCAGTGACTCGGGAGGGTTCCGGGAGACCCAGTACTTC
-,TRBD1,TRBJ1-5,TRBV28,CASNPSFRDRGQPQHF,TGTGCCAGCAATCCCTCCTTCCGGGACAGAGGACAGCCCCAGCATTTT
-,TRBD2,TRBJ2-7,TRBV7-8,CASSQTSASYEQYF,TGTGCCAGCAGCCAGACTAGCGCCTCCTACGAGCAGTACTTC
-,TRBD1,TRBJ1-1,TRBV6-1,CASNRDPGQTEAFF,TGTGCCAGCAACAGAGATCCGGGACAGACTGAAGCTTTCTTT
-,TRBD1,TRBJ2-5,TRBV19,CASRHGTGGLETQYF,TGTGCCAGTAGACACGGGACAGGGGGATTAGAGACCCAGTACTTC
-,TRBD2,TRBJ2-5,TRBV27,CASSTQWEGRETQYF,TGTGCCAGCAGTACTCAATGGGAGGGGCGAGAGACCCAGTACTTC
-,TRBD1,TRBJ2-7,TRBV4-3,CASSQRTGGTYEQYF,TGCGCCAGCAGCCAAAGGACAGGGGGGACCTACGAGCAGTACTTC
-,-,TRBJ1-3,TRBV4-1,CASSPGRARIGNTIYF,TGCGCCAGCAGCCCTGGCAGGGCACGGATTGGAAACACCATATATTTT
-,TRBD2,TRBJ2-1,TRBV27,CASSLTSGSKFF,TGTGCCAGCAGTCTCACTAGCGGGAGTAAGTTCTTC
-,-,TRBJ2-7,TRBV2,CASSDTGYEQYF,TGTGCCAGCAGTGATACAGGCTACGAGCAGTACTTC
few,TRBD1,TRBJ2-7,TRBV4-3,CASSPGIPGGPSQQYF,TGCGCCAGCAGCCCCGGAATCCCAGGGGGCCCCTCTCAGCAGTACTTC
-,-,TRBJ2-1,TRBV7-9,CASSLAMANEQFF,TGTGCCAGCAGCTTAGCCATGGCCAATGAGCAGTTCTTC
few,-,TRBJ1-2,TRBV5-6,CASSGNYGYTF,TGTGCCAGCTCCGGGAACTATGGCTACACCTTC
few,-,TRBJ2-7,TRBV5-1,CASSLSPGGIVYEQYF,TGCGCCAGCAGCTTGTCGCCAGGAGGGATAGTCTACGAGCAGTACTTC
few,-,TRBJ2-2,TRBV6-6,CASSTEQGPNTGELFF,TGTGCCAGCAGTACCGAACAGGGACCGAACACCGGGGAGCTGTTTTTT
-,TRBD2,TRBJ2-1,TRBV7-3,CASSFSGGPYNEQFF,TGTGCCAGCAGCTTTAGCGGGGGACCCTACAATGAGCAGTTCTTC
once,-,TRBJ1-2,TRBV30,CAWSRVVVHGYTF,TGTGCCTGGAGCCGGGTGGTAGTCCATGGCTACACCTTC
-,-,TRBJ2-2,TRBV4-3,CASSQEVADDLKAGELFF,TGCGCCAGCAGCCAAGAGGTAGCGGACGACCTGAAAGCCGGGGAGCTGTTTTTT
-,-,TRBJ2-2,TRBV6-5,CASSYSTGMAGELFF,TGTGCCAGCAGTTACTCGACCGGGATGGCCGGGGAGCTGTTTTTT
few,TRBD1,TRBJ1-1,TRBV11-2,CASSFGTGRSTEAFF,TGTGCCAGCAGCTTCGGGACAGGTCGATCCACTGAAGCTTTCTTT
-,-,TRBJ2-5,TRBV5-1,CASSRADQETQYF,TGCGCCAGCAGCCGAGCGGATCAAGAGACCCAGTACTTC
-,-,TRBJ1-1,TRBV18,CASSPLSTRGTEAFF,TGTGCCAGCTCACCCCTCTCAACCAGAGGCACTGAAGCTTTCTTT
-,-,TRBJ2-2,TRBV5-1,CASGKTAGGELFF,TGCGCCAGCGGCAAAACTGCGGGCGGGGAGCTGTTTTTT
-,-,TRBJ2-1,TRBV19,CASMSGSSYNEQFF,TGTGCCAGTATGTCGGGTAGCTCCTACAATGAGCAGTTCTTC